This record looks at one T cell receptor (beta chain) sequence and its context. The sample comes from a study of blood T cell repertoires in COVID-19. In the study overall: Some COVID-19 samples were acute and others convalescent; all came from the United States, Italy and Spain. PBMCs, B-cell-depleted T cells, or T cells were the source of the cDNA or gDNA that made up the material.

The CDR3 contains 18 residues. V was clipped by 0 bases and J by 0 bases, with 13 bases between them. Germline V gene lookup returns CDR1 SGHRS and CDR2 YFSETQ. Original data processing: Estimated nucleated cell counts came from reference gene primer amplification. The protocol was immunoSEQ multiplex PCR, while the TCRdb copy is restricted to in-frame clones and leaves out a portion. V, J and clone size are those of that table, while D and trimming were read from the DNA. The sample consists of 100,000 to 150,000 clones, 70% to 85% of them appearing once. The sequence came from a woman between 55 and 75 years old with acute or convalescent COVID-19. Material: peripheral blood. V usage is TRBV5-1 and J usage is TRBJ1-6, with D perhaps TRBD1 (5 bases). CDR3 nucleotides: TGCGCCAGCAGCTTGGCAGGGCCGCGGAGCTCCTATAATTCACCCCTCCACTTT. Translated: CASSLAGPRSSYNSPLHF.